This TCR beta chain stems from a study of CD8 T cells in ankylosing spondylitis. In its sample, this clonotype was seen many times. After removal of 5 bases from V and 12 bases from J, the junction contained 15 bases not matched to a gene. From germline, CDR1 is SGHAT and CDR2 FQNNGV. The CDR3 is 16 amino acids. MiXCR was run by TCRdb on the 5' RACE reads, yielding one entry per CDR3 protein. Altogether more than 150,000 distinct CDR3 sequences are present, 9.5% to 13% being singletons, with the ten largest covering 25% to 35%. Material: blood, either unsorted or a sorted T cell fraction (not recorded which). The genes are TRBV11-2 and TRBJ1-4; 10 bases map to TRBD1. The sequence derives from a male donor with ankylosing spondylitis or in good health (not recorded which). This chain's CDR3 is CASSPVVPGQGSQLFF. The CDR3 DNA follows: TGTGCCAGCAGCCCCGTAGTCCCGGGACAGGGGTCCCAACTGTTTTTT.